This T cell receptor (beta chain) emerged from a study of cytomegalovirus exposure and HLA in healthy donors. Background on the study: A subsequent analysis stated that the 120 or so validation repertoires were run on the same platform as the roughly 670 first-cohort repertoires.

Concerning this clone itself: The antigen is not known.

Findings and limits, study-wide: Reported results showed that the classifier diagnosed cytomegalovirus status with high specificity and sensitivity. Cytomegalovirus association was listed for roughly 160 TCR beta chains. A few CMV-associated chains proved CMV antigen-specific in vitro.

TCRdb's table, derived via immunoSEQ multiplex PCR, lists solely in-frame clones and lacks some. Of 220,000 or so clones in the sample, roughly 83% were seen once. With V trimmed by 4 bases and J by 6 bases, 7 bases remained unmatched. The germline gives CDR1 SNHLY, CDR2 FYNNEI. This CDR3 contains 14 residues. The sequence was collected from a woman in her 30s in good health and CMV-seropositive. Sequenced sample: PBMCs. This chain joins TRBV2 and TRBJ2-7, with 9 bases that match TRBD1. CDR3 residues: CASSVPGQGLEQYF. Here the CDR3 DNA reads TGTGCCAGCAGTGTCCCGGGACAGGGCCTCGAGCAGTACTTC.